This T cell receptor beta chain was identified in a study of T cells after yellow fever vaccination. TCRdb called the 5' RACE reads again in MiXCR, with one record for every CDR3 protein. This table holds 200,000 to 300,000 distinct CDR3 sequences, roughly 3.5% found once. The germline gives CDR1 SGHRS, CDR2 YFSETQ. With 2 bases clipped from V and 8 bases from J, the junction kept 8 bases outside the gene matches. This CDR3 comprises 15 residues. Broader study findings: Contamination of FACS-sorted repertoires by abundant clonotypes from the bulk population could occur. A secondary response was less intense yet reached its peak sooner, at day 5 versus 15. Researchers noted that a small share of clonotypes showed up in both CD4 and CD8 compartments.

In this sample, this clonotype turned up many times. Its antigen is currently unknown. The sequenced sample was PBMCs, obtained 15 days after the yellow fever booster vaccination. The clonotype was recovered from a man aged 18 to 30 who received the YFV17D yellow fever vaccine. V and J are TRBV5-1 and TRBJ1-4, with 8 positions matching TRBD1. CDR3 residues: CASSLLTGEGEKLFF. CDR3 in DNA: TGCGCCAGCAGCTTATTGACAGGGGAGGGGGAAAAACTGTTTTTT. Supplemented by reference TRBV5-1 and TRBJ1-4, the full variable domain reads KAGVTQTPRYLIKTRGQQVTLSCSPISGHRSVSWYQQTPGQGLQFLFEYFSETQRNKGNFPGRFSGRQFSNSRSEMNVSTLELGDSALYLCASSLLTGEGEKLFFGSGTQLSVL.